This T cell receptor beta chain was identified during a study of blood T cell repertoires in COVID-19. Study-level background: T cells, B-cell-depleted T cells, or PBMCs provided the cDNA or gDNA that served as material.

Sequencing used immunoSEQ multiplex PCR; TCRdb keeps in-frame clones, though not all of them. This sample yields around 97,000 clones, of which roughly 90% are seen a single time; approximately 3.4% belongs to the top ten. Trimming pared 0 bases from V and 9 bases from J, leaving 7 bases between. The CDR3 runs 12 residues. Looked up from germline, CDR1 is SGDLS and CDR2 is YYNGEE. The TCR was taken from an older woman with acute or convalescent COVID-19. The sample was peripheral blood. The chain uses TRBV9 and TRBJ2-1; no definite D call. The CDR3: CASSVESGEQFF. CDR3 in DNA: TGTGCCAGCAGCGTAGAATCGGGTGAGCAGTTCTTC. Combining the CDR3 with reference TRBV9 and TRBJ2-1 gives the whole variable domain DSGVTQTPKHLITATGQRVTLRCSPRSGDLSVYWYQQSLDQGLQFLIQYYNGEERAKGNILERFSAQQFPDLHSELNLSSLELGDSALYFCASSVESGEQFFGPGTRLTVL.